The rows below give T cell receptor beta chains drawn from one sample of a study of blood T cell repertoires in COVID-19. Repertoires were generated with immunoSEQ multiplex PCR, while TCRdb's copy carries only in-frame clones and drops some. The top ten hold around 1.3% of the sample, which has tens of thousands of clones, approximately 90% seen once. Sequences were obtained from peripheral blood. Receptors originate from a woman between 55 and 75 years old with acute or convalescent COVID-19. Both conserved end residues are part of each CDR3. The D gene is left open where the match is weak. Not all rows give a size; the values are once, few, many and, for expanded clones, a class.

j_call | clone_size | v_call | d_call | cdr3_nt | cdr3_aa
TRBJ2-3 | - | TRBV6-5 | TRBD1 | TGTGCCAGCAGTTCGGGACAGCCGCCTAGCACAGATACGCAGTATTTT | CASSSGQPPSTDTQYF
TRBJ1-2 | - | TRBV6-5 | - | TGTGCCAGCAGTTATGGGACTCCGGGAAATGGCTACACCTTC | CASSYGTPGNGYTF
TRBJ2-5 | - | TRBV11-3 | - | TGTGCCAGCAGCTTAGGGGGGGACCTGGGAGAGACCCAGTACTTC | CASSLGGDLGETQYF
TRBJ2-1 | - | TRBV6-6 | TRBD2 | TGTGCCAGCAGTTACCTAGCGGGAGGACAGGGTGAGCAGTTCTTC | CASSYLAGGQGEQFF
TRBJ1-2 | - | TRBV19 | - | TGTGCCAGTAGTTCCCCAGGGGATCACACCTTC | CASSSPGDHTF
TRBJ1-1 | - | TRBV29-1 | - | TGCAGCGTCCGGCATGGAACGGGCACTGAAGCTTTCTTT | CSVRHGTGTEAFF
TRBJ2-1 | - | TRBV3-1/TRBV3-2 | TRBD2 | TGTGCCAGCAGCCTGGGACTAGCGGGGAATAATGAGCAGTTCTTC | CASSLGLAGNNEQFF
TRBJ1-5 | - | TRBV7-2 | - | TGTGCCAGCAGCCGCGTCAGGGGACGCAATCAGCCCCAGCATTTT | CASSRVRGRNQPQHF
TRBJ1-5 | once | TRBV16 | - | TGTGCCAGCAGCCAATCGGGGGGTAGCAATCAGCCCCAGCATTTT | CASSQSGGSNQPQHF
TRBJ1-6 | - | TRBV6-1 | TRBD1 | TGTGCCAGCAGTGAAACAGGGGCCGCACCCCTCCACTTT | CASSETGAAPLHF
TRBJ2-3 | - | TRBV4-2 | - | TGTGCCAGCAGCCAGGCCGGAGCGGACACAGATACGCAGTATTTT | CASSQAGADTDTQYF
TRBJ1-2 | once | TRBV12-5 | - | TGTGCTAGTGGTTTGGACCGACCCAGGGACTATGGCTACACCTTC | CASGLDRPRDYGYTF
TRBJ1-6 | - | TRBV19 | - | TGTGCCAGTAGTATCCAGGGACTCTCACCCCTCCACTTT | CASSIQGLSPLHF
TRBJ2-3 | - | TRBV6-5 | - | TGTGCCAGCAGTTTGACTGCCCCGCGTGATACGCAGTATTTT | CASSLTAPRDTQYF
TRBJ2-1 | - | TRBV7-2 | - | TGTGCCAGCAGCCAACGTAGGGGCCACAATGAGCAGTTCTTC | CASSQRRGHNEQFF
TRBJ2-5 | - | TRBV19 | TRBD2 | TGTGCCAGTAGTATCCTGGGACTAGCGGGCAAACAAGAGACCCAGTACTTC | CASSILGLAGKQETQYF
TRBJ1-4 | - | TRBV7-2 | - | TGTGCCAGCAGCTTAGACCAGACAACTAATGAAAAACTGTTTTTT | CASSLDQTTNEKLFF
TRBJ1-2 | - | TRBV5-5 | - | TGTGCCAGCAGCGAGGGACTTTTTACAGGCTATGGCTACACCTTC | CASSEGLFTGYGYTF
TRBJ2-3 | - | TRBV27 | - | TGTGCCAGCACCTCTCAGGTTTTCACAGATACGCAGTATTTT | CASTSQVFTDTQYF
TRBJ1-6 | - | TRBV5-1 | TRBD1 | TGCGCCAGCAGCTTGGTTACAGGGGGTAATTCACCCCTCCACTTT | CASSLVTGGNSPLHF
TRBJ1-4 | - | TRBV25-1 | - | TGTGCCAGCAGTCCCCAGGGCAGGGGCAGGGAAAAACTGTTTTTT | CASSPQGRGREKLFF
TRBJ2-3 | - | TRBV7-9 | TRBD2 | TGTGCCAGCAGCATGCGGGGGGATACGCAGTATTTT | CASSMRGDTQYF
TRBJ1-4 | - | TRBV6-1 | - | TGTGCCAGCAGTGAAGCGATTCAGGGATCAACTAATGAAAAACTGTTTTTT | CASSEAIQGSTNEKLFF
TRBJ1-6 | few | TRBV27 | - | TGTGCCAGCAGTCCCCTACAGGGTAATAATTCACCCCTCCACTTT | CASSPLQGNNSPLHF
TRBJ1-1 | - | TRBV7-9 | - | TGTGCCTGGCGGAACGCCACTGAAGCTTTCTTT | CAWRNATEAFF
TRBJ2-1 | - | TRBV25-1 | TRBD2 | TGTGCCAGCAGTGAGCCCCTTGGGGCGGGAGGATCCTACAATGAGCAGTTCTTC | CASSEPLGAGGSYNEQFF
TRBJ1-1 | few | TRBV14 | - | TGTGCCAGCAGCCAAGAGAGGGTTACTGAAGCTTTCTTT | CASSQERVTEAFF
TRBJ2-3 | - | TRBV11-2 | TRBD2 | TGTGCCAGCAGCTACTCGGGACTAAGGGCAGATACGCAGTATTTT | CASSYSGLRADTQYF
TRBJ2-3 | - | TRBV24-1 | TRBD2 | TGTGCCACCAGTGTCCCGACGGGACTAGCTCCGGGCACAGATACGCAGTATTTT | CATSVPTGLAPGTDTQYF
TRBJ2-1 | - | TRBV3-1/TRBV3-2 | TRBD1 | TGTGCCAGCACCCCAACAGGGGGAATTAGCGCCTACAATGAGCAGTTCTTC | CASTPTGGISAYNEQFF
TRBJ1-6 | - | TRBV6-5 | - | TGTGCCAGCAGTCCCCGGACATATAATTCACCCCTCCACTTT | CASSPRTYNSPLHF
TRBJ2-6 | - | TRBV5-1 | TRBD2 | TGCGCCAGCAGCTTGTGGACGGGGGGCTCTGGGGCCAACGTCCTGACTTTC | CASSLWTGGSGANVLTF
TRBJ2-3 | - | TRBV2 | TRBD2 | TGTGCCAGCAGTCCGCGGACTAGCGGCACAGATACGCAGTATTTT | CASSPRTSGTDTQYF
TRBJ1-6 | few | TRBV7-9 | TRBD1 | TGTGCCAGCAGCTTAGGACAAACAGGGGGCGCTTATTCACCCCTCCACTTT | CASSLGQTGGAYSPLHF
TRBJ1-4 | - | TRBV29-1 | - | TGCAGCGTAGAAACAGGGAAAAAACTGTTTTTT | CSVETGKKLFF